One and the same sample provided the 21 T cell receptor beta chains below, sequenced in a study of T cells after posttransplantation cyclophosphamide. Cyclophosphamide on days +3 and +4 followed busulfan-fludarabine conditioning and a marrow graft. Some clones are missing from TCRdb's copy, which holds only in-frame ones; the method was immunoSEQ multiplex PCR. This sample carries about 22,000 clones, about nine tenths of them seen once, and the ten largest clones take 9.5% to 13%. Sequences were derived from PBMCs, sampled after allogeneic stem cell transplant with posttransplant cyclophosphamide. The receptors were gathered from a female patient between 30 and 39 years old who received an allogeneic stem cell transplant from an unrelated donor, was CMV-positive, and had no GVHD. The T cells may partly be graft donor cells.

This CDR3 is CASSLSPPQIYEQYF. The CDR3 DNA reads as TGTGCCAGCAGTTTATCCCCCCCGCAGATCTACGAGCAGTACTTC. This chain connects TRBV27 to TRBJ2-7; D call uncertain. Trimming pared 0 bases from V and 3 bases from J, leaving 12 bases between. Germline CDR1 and CDR2: MNHEY and SMNVEV (reference sequence). The CDR3 length is 15 residues.

This clone was counted only a few times. The chain uses TRBV6-4 and TRBJ1-3; D remains ambiguous. In germline, CDR1 is MRHNA, CDR2 SNTAGT. CDR3 size: 18 residues. Trimming took off 8 bases at V and 0 bases at J, with 23 bases between the two ends. CDR3 sequence: CASALPPMNRTSGNTIYF. Written as DNA, the CDR3 is TGTGCCAGCGCTCTTCCTCCAATGAACAGAACCTCTGGAAACACCATATATTTT.

The V and J genes are TRBV28 and TRBJ2-7, with a possible D match to TRBD2 (6 bases). Germline values: CDR1 MDHEN, CDR2 SYDVKM. With 1 base removed from V and 6 bases from J, the gap between germline ends came to 10 bases. CDR3 size: 13 residues. In DNA, the CDR3 is TGTGCCAGCAGTTTATCTCTCGGGGGCGAGCAGTACTTC. Its translation is CASSLSLGGEQYF.

The chain is built from TRBV10-3 and TRBJ1-6; D is unresolved. The CDR3 runs 15 residues. The V end lost 5 bases, the J end lost 0 bases, and 8 bases lay between the germline ends. The germline CDR1 and CDR2 sequences are ENHRY and SYGVKD. The CDR3 spells CAISSKSSYNSPLHF. The CDR3 nucleotides are TGTGCCATCAGTTCCAAGAGCTCCTATAATTCACCCCTCCACTTT.

The chain links TRBV27 to TRBJ2-7, with 10 bases matching TRBD1. This CDR3 spans 13 amino acids. With V trimmed by 6 bases and J by 3 bases, 2 bases remained unmatched. Germline loops: CDR1 MNHEY, CDR2 SMNVEV (reference sequence). The DNA of the CDR3 is TGTGCCAGCAGCGACAGGGGGCTCTACGAGCAGTACTTC. Translation: CASSDRGLYEQYF.

The rearrangement uses TRBV30 and TRBJ2-5, with a weak D call TRBD2 (5 bases). The CDR3 covers 12 residues. CDR1 and CDR2 (germline): GTSNPN, SVGIG (reference sequence). Trimming stripped 2 bases from V and 5 bases from J, with 9 bases between. This CDR3 reads CAWSSGGETQYF. CDR3 coding DNA: TGTGCCTGGAGTTCAGGCGGGGAGACCCAGTACTTC.

The rearrangement joins TRBV7-9 to TRBJ2-1; 9 bases fit TRBD1. CDR1 is SEHNR, CDR2 FQNEAQ, per germline (reference sequence). CDR3 length equals 15 residues. J was trimmed by 6 bases and V by 4 bases; bases with no gene match: 7. CDR3 in DNA: TGTGCCAGCAGCTCAAGGACAGGGGTAGGCAATGAGCAGTTCTTC. Its protein is CASSSRTGVGNEQFF.

The chain has TRBV6-1 and TRBJ2-7; weak D call: TRBD2 (6 bases). V gave up 2 bases and J gave up 7 bases, with 18 bases separating them. Germline CDR1 and CDR2: MNHNS and SASEGT. The CDR3 has 15 residues. CDR3 sequence: CASSERPQGGMEQYF. As DNA, the CDR3 is TGTGCCAGCAGTGAACGGCCTCAGGGAGGCATGGAGCAGTACTTC.

This chain joins TRBV7-2 and TRBJ1-2; 7 positions match TRBD1. This CDR3 comprises 14 residues. Germline values: CDR1 SGHTA, CDR2 FQGNSA. The V segment lost 5 bases and the J segment 6 bases; nucleotides outside the gene matches: 9. CDR3 nucleotides: TGTGCCAGCAGCCCAGAGGGGGCCCCTCATGGCTACACCTTC. Translation gives CASSPEGAPHGYTF.

This chain links TRBV5-4 with TRBJ2-5, with 10 bases fitting TRBD2. The CDR3 covers 18 residues. Germline V CDR1 and CDR2: SGHNT, YYREEE (reference sequence). V lost 4 bases, J lost 1 base, and 13 bases stayed unmatched. CDR3 sequence: CASSPGKRGGDPQETQYF. The CDR3 DNA reads as TGTGCCAGCAGCCCGGGGAAGCGGGGGGGTGATCCCCAAGAGACCCAGTACTTC.

This sequence joins TRBV7-2 and TRBJ1-3, with 7 bases aligning to TRBD1. The length of the CDR3 is 17 residues. Germline V gene sequence: CDR1 SGHTA, CDR2 FQGNSA. J lost 0 bases, V lost 5 bases, and 10 bases had no gene match. CDR3 sequence (DNA): TGTGCCAGCAGCCCCCGGACAGGTCCCCTCTCTGGAAACACCATATATTTT. As protein: CASSPRTGPLSGNTIYF.

CDR3 nucleotide sequence: TGTGCCAGCAGTCCCAGGAGGGTGGGCACAGATACGCAGTATTTT. This encodes CASSPRRVGTDTQYF. The chain combines TRBV28 with TRBJ2-3; tentatively, D is TRBD2 (6 bases). V was cut by 5 bases and J by 1 base, with 13 bases left in between. The CDR3 runs 15 residues. The germline V gene encodes CDR1 MDHEN and CDR2 SYDVKM.

The chain links TRBV27 to TRBJ2-5; the D is unclear. Trimming left V 5 bases short and J 5 bases short, with 21 bases between. This CDR3 has 16 amino acids. The V gene's germline CDR1 is MNHEY and CDR2 SMNVEV (reference sequence). The CDR3 region has the DNA TGTGCCAGCAGTCCCACGATGTTATTTTTCCAGGAGACCCAGTACTTC. Amino acids: CASSPTMLFFQETQYF.

The CDR3 DNA is TGCGCCAGCAGCATGGACAGGAACACTGAAGCTTTCTTT. It encodes CASSMDRNTEAFF. The chain links TRBV5-1 to TRBJ1-1, with D possibly being TRBD1 (6 bases). Germline V CDR1 and CDR2: SGHRS, YFSETQ. Deletions cut 4 bases from V and 1 base from J, with 8 bases between. CDR3 length equals 13 residues.

The V and J genes are TRBV29-1 and TRBJ2-5; D remains ambiguous. Germline V gives CDR1 SQVTM, CDR2 ANQGSEA. The CDR3 covers 14 residues. With 3 bases removed from V and 5 bases from J, the gap between germline ends came to 16 bases. In DNA, the CDR3 is TGCAGCGTTGAGAGAAGACCGTCGGAGGAGACCCAGTACTTC. Translating gives CSVERRPSEETQYF.

The chain is built from TRBV6-5 and TRBJ2-5; TRBD2 matches 12 bases. Per the germline V gene, CDR1 is MNHEY and CDR2 is SVGAGI. This CDR3 contains 15 residues. V gave up 5 bases and J gave up 1 base; unmatched junction bases: 2. The CDR3 reads CASSPSGGAQETQYF. In nucleotides, the CDR3 is TGTGCCAGCAGTCCTAGCGGGGGGGCCCAAGAGACCCAGTACTTC.

This sequence joins TRBV7-6 and TRBJ1-3, with 9 bases matching TRBD1. The CDR3 consists of 15 residues. Germline CDR1 reads SGHVS; CDR2 reads FNYEAQ. The J segment lost 4 bases and the V segment lost 4 bases, leaving 5 bases of the junction unmatched. The CDR3 is CASSSGQGEGNTIYF. The CDR3 bases are TGTGCCAGCAGCTCGGGACAGGGTGAGGGAAACACCATATATTTT.

V gene TRBV28 combines with J gene TRBJ2-2; D is undetermined. Per the germline V gene, CDR1 is MDHEN and CDR2 is SYDVKM. Trimming removed 8 bases at V and 6 bases at J, with 13 bases between. This CDR3 spans 13 amino acids. The CDR3 DNA sequence: TGTGCCAGCGCAGGTAGTTATGCCGGGGAGCTGTTTTTT. This translates into CASAGSYAGELFF. Variable domain in full (rest from reference TRBV28 and TRBJ2-2): DVKVTQSSRYLVKRTGEKVFLECVQDMDHENMFWYRQDPGLGLRLIYFSYDVKMKEKGDIPEGYSVSREKKERFSLILESASTNQTSMYLCASAGSYAGELFFGEGSRLTVL.

This chain connects TRBV27 to TRBJ2-7, with 7 bases lining up with TRBD1. CDR3 length: 11 residues. Germline V lookup: CDR1 MNHEY, CDR2 SMNVEV (reference sequence). Losses at the gene ends were 5 bases for V and 6 bases for J; bases not matched to a gene: 1. In nucleotides, the CDR3 is TGTGCCAGCAGTAGGGGGCGCGAGCAGTACTTC. Protein: CASSRGREQYF.

The V gene is TRBV6-1, the J gene TRBJ2-5; TRBD2 matches at 14 bases. Germline CDR1 and CDR2: MNHNS and SASEGT. This CDR3 comprises 15 residues. The junction had 5 bases not matched to a gene; V was cut back by 6 bases and J by 5 bases. The CDR3 DNA reads TGTGCCAGCAGGCGGACTAGCGGGAGGAGCGAGACCCAGTACTTC. The encoded protein is CASRRTSGRSETQYF.

The chain has TRBV28 and TRBJ2-6; the D is unclear. V dropped 3 bases and J dropped 0 bases, with 15 bases sitting between them. The CDR3 runs 18 residues. Germline CDR1 and CDR2: MDHEN and SYDVKM. The CDR3, as DNA: TGTGCCAGCAGTTTTCTTGCGGCCGGCATCTCTGGGGCCAACGTCCTGACTTTC. Translation gives CASSFLAAGISGANVLTF.